This T cell receptor (beta chain) was recovered during a study of OX40 agonist ivuxolimab in advanced cancers. Across the study: Prior checkpoint blockade (anti-PD-1, anti-PD-L1 or anti-CTLA-4) was permitted; over 30% had it. Overall study results and limits: Clones of CD4+ and CD8+ blood T cells grew by week 6 at doses of 0.1 to 3.0 mg/kg.

The germline V gene has CDR1 SGHVS and CDR2 FQNEAQ. Trimming took 1 base from V and 5 from J; bases not matched to a gene: 8. The CDR3 is made up of 16 amino acids. Generated by immunoSEQ multiplex PCR, the TCRdb table keeps only in-frame clones and is missing some. The data hold about 73,000 clones, with 80% to 95% observed a single time. A remark on this clone: Its specificity is unknown.

The sequencing here drew on CD4+ or CD8+ T cells sorted from blood, taken in a trial of the OX40 agonist ivuxolimab. The gene calls are TRBV7-8 and TRBJ1-5; 7 bases fit TRBD1. This sequence originates from an adult with an advanced solid tumor such as melanoma, head and neck, liver or kidney cancer. This chain's CDR3 is CASSLDPDRLYQPQHF. In DNA form, the CDR3 reads TGTGCCAGCAGCTTAGACCCGGACAGGCTGTATCAGCCCCAGCATTTT.